This T cell receptor (beta chain) was captured by sequencing in a study of T-cell reconstitution after alpha-beta-depleted transplantation in children (dated by TCRdb to 2016 to 2017). Turning to the overall study: The study quantitatively tracked T-cell immune reconstitution after TCRalphabeta/CD19-depleted allogeneic hematopoietic cell transplantation in children using TCR repertoire profiling. Beyond this particular receptor, the publication reports: Over subsequent months, a decline in hyperexpanded clone frequencies was noted, and after one year, T-cell counts and TCRbeta diversity were mostly ascribed to newly produced T cells. In some patients, high TCRbeta diversity at day 60 was attributed to recipient T cells and intrathymic progenitors that had survived conditioning. The apparently early alphabetaT-cell count recovery about two months after transplant was reportedly dependent on only several hundred rapidly expanded clones derived from non-depleted graft cells.

This clonotype showed up many times. Its antigen is unknown. Base qualities are not at hand, and no much larger clone is one base apart. Receptor amplification or capture employed PCR. Reads for this sample came from an Illumina HiSeq 2500. Molecular barcoding was employed in the preparation of TCR libraries, with unique molecular identifiers being used to normalize TCRbeta repertoire quantification. TCRdb trimmed the raw reads at Q25, called clones with MiXCR and kept productive beta chains. Here each entry gathers all rows of one CDR3 protein and keeps the most common genes and DNA. In all, the sample holds around 700,000 distinct CDR3 sequences, and over 10% of those were seen once. Jointly, the top ten make up around 0.76% of the sample. Interpreted using the paper, the treatment or condition label stands for: allogeneic hematopoietic cell transplantation with graft depleted of TCRalphabeta T cells and CD19 B cells. Transplant recipients were children who received TCRalphabeta/CD19-depleted allogeneic hematopoietic cell grafts.

From a lookup of the germline V gene, CDR1 and CDR2 are ENHRY and SYGVKD. The CDR3 numbers 13 residues from cysteine through phenylalanine. Only the CDR3 DNA stays, 39 bases, in frame from base 1. Trimming leaves V shorter by 6 bases and J shorter by 4 bases, with the junction holding 5 bases beyond the gene matches. The V and J segments used are TRBV10-3 and TRBJ2-5, and 7 junction bases match TRBD1. Sequencing was performed on PBMCs, taken before TCRalphabeta/CD19-depleted stem cell transplant. The TCR comes from a girl aged 2 to 10 with congenital amegakaryocytic thrombocytopenia, due to receive a stem cell transplant. The DNA sequence is as follows: TGTGCCATCAGCCGGACAGGAGGAGAGACCCAGTACTTC. Its amino acids are CAISRTGGETQYF.